This T cell receptor (beta chain) was identified during a study of cytomegalovirus exposure and HLA in healthy donors. In the PCR, 60 Vbeta and 13 Jbeta primers were used. TCRdb's table, derived via immunoSEQ multiplex PCR, lists solely in-frame clones and lacks some. The table records more than 110,000 clones, approximately 77% of them present only once. The CDR3 spans 14 residues. J lost 9 bases, V lost 8 bases, and 8 bases had no gene match. CDR1 and CDR2 (germline): GTSNPN, SVGIG (reference sequence). Notes on the study in general: V- and J-gene trimming of TCR beta was linked (in a later analysis) to a missense DCLRE1C variant. Prior analysis indicated that the majority of TCR beta V segments exhibited productivity approximately 87% or approximately 30% of the time. In a later analysis, parvovirus B19, influenza, CMV and Epstein-Barr virus appeared linked to several top co-occurrence clusters. DRB1 showed the most TCR associations and HLA-C the fewest in a later analysis, as rates varied by HLA locus.

Concerning this clone: What it binds is unknown.

The sequence derives from a woman aged 45-65 years in good health and CMV-seronegative. The chain links TRBV30 to TRBJ1-6, with 12 nucleotides matching TRBD1. The specimen sequenced was PBMCs. The CDR3 region is CARGTGGAFSPLHF. The DNA of the CDR3 is TGTGCCCGAGGGACAGGGGGCGCGTTTTCACCCCTCCACTTT.